Below, 9 T cell receptor beta chains from the same sample are listed, as sequenced in a study of CD8+CD57+ T cells in acquired aplastic anemia. Profiles of TCR beta VDJ and CDR3 were generated from a genomic DNA template. From the reads, TCRdb called clonotypes with MiXCR, one entry per CDR3 protein. The data hold approximately 130,000 distinct CDR3 sequences, with over 30% observed a single time. Sequencing was done on patients that had shown CD8+CD57+ cell expansion by flow cytometry. The sample comprised sorted CD4+, CD8+, or CD8+CD57+ T cells (not recorded which) from PBMCs. These receptors originate from a human donor with aplastic anemia.

The chain recombines TRBV11-1 with TRBJ2-7; TRBD2 matches 11 bases. Trimming cost V 1 base and J 2 bases; bases outside gene matches: 7. The CDR3 runs 17 residues. From germline, CDR1 is SGHAT and CDR2 FQDESV (reference sequence). CDR3 bases: TGTGCCAGCAGCTTAGGGGCTAGCGGGAGGTACGCCTACGAGCAGTACGTC. Translated: CASSLGASGRYAYEQYV.

Turning to this clonotype: No conserved phenylalanine or tryptophan ends this CDR3, so it is likely a read error. The chain combines TRBV3-1 with TRBJ2-1; D call uncertain. Per germline, CDR1 LGHDT and CDR2 YNNKEL (reference sequence). V lost 2 bases and J 10 bases, leaving 12 bases between the germline ends. The CDR3 covers 13 residues. The CDR3 loop reads CASSQWADEEQFS. The CDR3 DNA follows: TGTGCCAGCAGCCAATGGGCAGATGAGGAGCAGTTCTCC.

This clonotype was detected many times. The chain combines TRBV11-2 with TRBJ1-1; 11 bases match TRBD1. V trimming: 3 bases; J trimming: 5 bases; junction bases outside the gene matches: 5. Germline lookup yields CDR1 SGHAT and CDR2 FQNNGV. The CDR3 totals 15 residues. CDR3 in DNA: TGTGCCAGCAGCTTGGACAGGGGGCTAAGTACTGAAGCTTTCTTT. Translating gives CASSLDRGLSTEAFF.

With respect to this clonotype: Possible read error: a much larger clone is one base away. This chain connects TRBV5-1 to TRBJ1-3; 9 nucleotides align to TRBD1. V was clipped by 7 bases and J by 1 base; unmatched bases: 9. CDR3 length: 16 amino acids. Germline lookup yields CDR1 SGHRS and CDR2 YFSETQ. DNA for the CDR3: TGCGCCAGCGGCCTGGGACAGGGAGGATCTGGAAACACCATATATTTT. This gives the protein CASGLGQGGSGNTIYF. Using reference TRBV5-1 and TRBJ1-3 for the parts outside the CDR3, the full variable domain is KAGVTQTPRYLIKTRGQQVTLSCSPISGHRSVSWYQQTPGQGLQFLFEYFSETQRNKGNFPGRFSGRQFSNSRSEMNVSTLELGDSALYLCASGLGQGGSGNTIYFGEGSWLTVV.

The chain is built from TRBV7-2 and TRBJ2-5; 15 positions match TRBD2. CDR1 and CDR2 from the germline V gene are SGHTA and FQGNSA. The V segment lost 4 bases and the J segment 5 bases; nucleotides outside the gene matches: 2. The CDR3 is 15 amino acids. The CDR3 sequence is CASSSGLAGGETQYF. The CDR3 nucleotides read TGTGCCAGCAGCTCTGGACTAGCGGGGGGGGAGACCCAGTACTTC.

This clonotype has ten or more counts. The chain recombines TRBV6-1 with TRBJ1-2; the match to TRBD1 covers 8 bases. The CDR3 sequence is 15 residues long. The ends lost 1 base at V and 7 bases at J; junction bases unmatched: 8. CDR1 is MNHNS, CDR2 SASEGT, per germline. This chain's CDR3 is CASSEGGQGAGGYTF. In DNA form, the CDR3 reads TGTGCCAGCAGTGAAGGAGGGCAGGGGGCGGGTGGCTACACCTTC.

At least ten counts were recorded for this clonotype. V gene TRBV5-1 combines with J gene TRBJ1-1; 8 positions agree with TRBD1. The CDR3 has 15 residues. Germline CDR1 and CDR2: SGHRS and YFSETQ. Trimming cost V 4 bases and J 3 bases; bases outside gene matches: 8. For the CDR3, the DNA is TGCGCCAGCAGCCCCCGGACAGGGAGGGACACTGAAGCTTTCTTT. It encodes CASSPRTGRDTEAFF. Looking up the rest from reference TRBV5-1 and TRBJ1-1 gives the full variable domain: KAGVTQTPRYLIKTRGQQVTLSCSPISGHRSVSWYQQTPGQGLQFLFEYFSETQRNKGNFPGRFSGRQFSNSRSEMNVSTLELGDSALYLCASSPRTGRDTEAFFGQGTRLTVV.

This clonotype was seen repeatedly, ten times or more. The chain combines TRBV19 with TRBJ1-6; D is ambiguous. Germline CDR1 reads LNHDA; CDR2 reads SQIVND (reference sequence). The CDR3 length is 15 residues. The V end lost 1 base, the J end lost 6 bases, and 10 bases lay between the germline ends. In DNA form, the CDR3 reads TGTGCCAGTAGTATAGCGGGAGTCGGTAATTCACCCCTCCACTTT. As protein: CASSIAGVGNSPLHF.

This chain connects TRBV5-1 to TRBJ2-7; 12 bases line up with TRBD1. This CDR3 spans 15 amino acids. Germline V gene lookup returns CDR1 SGHRS and CDR2 YFSETQ. The ends lost 4 bases at V and 5 bases at J; junction bases unmatched: 7. The CDR3 is CASSETGTGGDEQYF. CDR3 bases: TGCGCCAGCAGCGAGACCGGGACAGGGGGCGACGAGCAGTACTTC.